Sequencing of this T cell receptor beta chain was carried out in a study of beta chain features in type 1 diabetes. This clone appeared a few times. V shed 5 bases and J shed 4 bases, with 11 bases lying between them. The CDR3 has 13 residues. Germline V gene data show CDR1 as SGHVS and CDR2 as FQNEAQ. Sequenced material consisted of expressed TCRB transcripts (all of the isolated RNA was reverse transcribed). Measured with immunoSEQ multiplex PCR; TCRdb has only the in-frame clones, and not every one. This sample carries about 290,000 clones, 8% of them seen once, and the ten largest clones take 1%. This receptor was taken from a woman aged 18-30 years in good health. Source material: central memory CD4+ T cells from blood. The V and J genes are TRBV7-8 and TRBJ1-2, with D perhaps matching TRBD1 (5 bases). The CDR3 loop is CASSMGPSYGYTF. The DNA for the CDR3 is TGTGCCAGCAGCATGGGACCGAGCTATGGCTACACCTTC.